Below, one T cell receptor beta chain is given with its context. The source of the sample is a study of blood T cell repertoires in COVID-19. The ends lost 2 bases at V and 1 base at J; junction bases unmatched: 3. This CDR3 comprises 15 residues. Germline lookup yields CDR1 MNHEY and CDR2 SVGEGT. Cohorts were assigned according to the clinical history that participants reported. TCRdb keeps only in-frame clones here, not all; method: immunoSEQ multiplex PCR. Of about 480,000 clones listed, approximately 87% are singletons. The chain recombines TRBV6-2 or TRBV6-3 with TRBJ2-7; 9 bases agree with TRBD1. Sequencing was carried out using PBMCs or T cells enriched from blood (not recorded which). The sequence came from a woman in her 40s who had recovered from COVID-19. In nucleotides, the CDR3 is TGTGCCAGCAGTTACATAGGACAGGGGTCCTACGAGCAGTACTTC. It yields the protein CASSYIGQGSYEQYF.